The 19 T cell receptor beta chains reported below all come from one sample, sequenced in a study of blood T cell repertoires in COVID-19. Assay used: immunoSEQ multiplex PCR; TCRdb lists only in-frame clones, some missing. The sample lists 250,000 or so clones, roughly 84% occurring once. The specimen was PBMCs or T cells enriched from blood (not recorded which). Source of these receptors: a woman aged 50 to 65 who had been exposed to COVID-19.

This clone appeared a few times. This same CDR3 is encoded by further DNA sequences in the sample. In DNA, the CDR3 is TGTGCCAGCAGCCAAAGGGGGCATGGGAACACTGAAGCTTTCTTT. This translates into CASSQRGHGNTEAFF. The chain is built from TRBV3-1 (or the pseudogene TRBV3-2) and TRBJ1-1, with 7 bases identical to TRBD1. CDR3 size: 15 residues. CDR1 LGHDT and CDR2 YNNKEL come from the germline V gene (reference sequence). V shed 2 bases, J shed 1 base, and the junction held 4 bases outside the gene matches.

As for this clone: The same CDR3 is also encoded by other DNA sequences in this sample. V is TRBV28 and J is TRBJ1-2; tentatively, D is TRBD1 (5 bases). CDR3 length: 13 residues. Trimming took off 2 bases at V and 3 bases at J, with 7 bases between the two ends. Germline V CDR1 and CDR2: MDHEN, SYDVKM. The CDR3 reads CASSLGGDYGYTF. The CDR3 DNA reads as TGTGCCAGCAGTTTAGGAGGGGACTATGGCTACACCTTC.

This clone was detected a few times. V gene TRBV29-1 combines with J gene TRBJ1-1; D possibly corresponds to TRBD1 (6 bases). V was trimmed by 7 bases and J by 0 bases, leaving 12 bases between them. This CDR3 region has 13 residues. Germline lookup yields CDR1 SQVTM and CDR2 ANQGSEA. The CDR3: CSAAQGMNTEAFF. As DNA, the CDR3 is TGCAGCGCTGCCCAGGGGATGAACACTGAAGCTTTCTTT.

This chain links TRBV5-1 with TRBJ2-7; the D gene is possibly TRBD1 (6 bases). Trimming stripped 2 bases from V and 7 bases from J, with 22 bases between. Germline V gene lookup returns CDR1 SGHRS and CDR2 YFSETQ. CDR3 length: 16 residues. In DNA, the CDR3 is TGCGCCAGCAGCTTAGGTACAGGGCTCGGGGCAGGGGAGCAGTACTTC. Protein product: CASSLGTGLGAGEQYF.

This chain connects TRBV5-6 to TRBJ2-3; 15 nucleotides align to TRBD2. In germline, CDR1 is SGHDT, CDR2 YYEEEE. V shed 4 bases and J 3 bases; nucleotides not matched to a gene: 12. This CDR3 comprises 19 residues. The CDR3 DNA reads TGTGCCAGCAGCGACTTGGGGACTAGCGGGGGGACGTGGACAGATACGCAGTATTTT. As protein: CASSDLGTSGGTWTDTQYF.

This clone was seen only once. This chain joins TRBV19 and TRBJ1-6; 9 nucleotides line up with TRBD1. Trimming cost V 1 base and J 8 bases; bases outside gene matches: 18. CDR1 and CDR2 from the germline V gene are LNHDA and SQIVND (reference sequence). This CDR3 has 20 residues. CDR3 amino acids: CASSIGGPPPQGAKDSPLHF. As DNA, the CDR3 is TGTGCCAGTAGTATAGGGGGCCCACCCCCACAGGGGGCGAAGGATTCACCCCTCCACTTT.

In its sample, this clone was seen once. This chain connects TRBV24-1 to TRBJ2-1, with TRBD2 matching over 9 bases. Germline values: CDR1 KGHDR, CDR2 SFDVKD. The CDR3 runs 15 residues. Trimming cost V 1 base and J 7 bases; bases outside gene matches: 4. The CDR3 coding sequence is TGTGCCACCAGTGATTTTGCGGGGGGGCCTAATGAGCAGTTCTTC. It codes for CATSDFAGGPNEQFF.

This rearrangement joins TRBV2 to TRBJ1-5; 10 nucleotides match TRBD1. In germline, CDR1 is SNHLY, CDR2 FYNNEI. The V and J ends lost 6 bases and 6 bases, in that order; junction bases with no gene match: 11. This CDR3 is built from 16 residues. CDR3 DNA: TGTGCCAGCAGCACCATGGGACAGGGGATTAGTCAGCCCCAGCATTTT. Residues: CASSTMGQGISQPQHF.

The J gene is TRBJ2-5, the V gene TRBV6-1; 8 bases match TRBD2. This CDR3 region has 14 residues. CDR1 and CDR2 (germline): MNHNS, SASEGT. V lost 6 bases, J lost 7 bases, and 10 bases stayed unmatched. CDR3 amino acids: CASSRPGLEGTQYF. Here the CDR3 DNA reads TGTGCCAGCAGCCGACCGGGACTAGAAGGGACCCAGTACTTC.

In DNA, the CDR3 is TGTGCCAGCAGCAAAGAGGGGCCAAGGGGACTTGACTCTGGAAACACCATATATTTT. Encoded protein: CASSKEGPRGLDSGNTIYF. The genes are TRBV21-1 and TRBJ1-3. TRBV21-1 is flagged as a pseudogene. The CDR3 length is 19 residues.

The chain joins TRBV11-2 to TRBJ2-3; 8 nucleotides align to TRBD2. Germline assignment: CDR1 SGHAT and CDR2 FQNNGV. The CDR3 is made up of 16 amino acids. Unmatched junction bases numbered 8, after V lost 5 bases and J lost 1 base. CDR3 sequence: CASSRWSSGGTDTQYF. CDR3 nucleotide sequence: TGTGCCAGCAGCCGATGGAGTAGCGGGGGCACAGATACGCAGTATTTT.

This clone was seen only a few times. The chain has TRBV7-7 and TRBJ2-2, with D tentatively TRBD1 (6 bases). Germline values: CDR1 SSHAT, CDR2 FNYEAQ (reference sequence). Trimming pared 0 bases from V and 1 base from J, leaving 12 bases between. The CDR3 runs 17 residues. The CDR3 reads CASSLAAPGQNTGELFF. In nucleotides, the CDR3 is TGTGCCAGCAGCTTAGCCGCCCCGGGACAGAACACCGGGGAGCTGTTTTTT.

The CDR3 reads CASSRDRGTAFF. DNA for the CDR3: TGTGCCAGCAGCCGGGACAGAGGTACAGCTTTCTTT. V and J are TRBV12-3 or TRBV12-4 and TRBJ1-1; 7 bases align to TRBD1. The CDR3 runs to 12 residues. Losses at the gene ends were 6 bases for V and 10 bases for J; bases not matched to a gene: 8.

V and J are TRBV6-1 and TRBJ2-7; 9 bases agree with TRBD1. Germline CDR1 reads MNHNS; CDR2 reads SASEGT. The CDR3 spans 15 residues. After removal of 3 bases from V and 5 bases from J, the junction contained 8 bases not matched to a gene. The DNA of the CDR3 is TGTGCCAGCAGTGAGGACGGGACAGGGCCCCACGAGCAGTACTTC. Translating gives CASSEDGTGPHEQYF.

This clone turned up a few times. The chain combines TRBV11-3 with TRBJ2-3, with D tentatively TRBD2 (6 bases). The length of the CDR3 is 15 residues. The V gene's germline CDR1 is SGHNT and CDR2 YENEEA. Trimming removed 1 base at V and 2 bases at J, with 10 bases between. The CDR3 loop reads CASSLGGTYTDTQYF. In nucleotides, the CDR3 is TGTGCCAGCAGCTTAGGGGGGACTTACACAGATACGCAGTATTTT.

This clone came up a few times. This chain uses TRBV3-1 (or the pseudogene TRBV3-2) with TRBJ1-1; TRBD1 might be the D (6 bases). The CDR3 is 14 residues long. CDR1 is LGHDT, CDR2 YNNKEL, per germline (reference sequence). Trimming pared 4 bases from V and 5 bases from J, leaving 14 bases between. The CDR3 sequence: CASSPSRGGTEAFF. CDR3 DNA sequence: TGTGCCAGCAGCCCGTCCAGGGGAGGGACTGAAGCTTTCTTT.

The rearrangement joins TRBV27 to TRBJ1-3, with unresolved D. The germline V gene encodes CDR1 MNHEY and CDR2 SMNVEV (reference sequence). Trimming left V 2 bases short and J 3 bases short, with 8 bases between. The length of the CDR3 is 14 residues. The CDR3: CASSLQRGGNTIYF. CDR3 coding DNA: TGTGCCAGCAGTTTACAACGCGGTGGAAACACCATATATTTT.

V is TRBV10-3 and J is TRBJ2-3; D remains unclear. CDR3 length: 16 residues. Germline V gene data show CDR1 as ENHRY and CDR2 as SYGVKD. V was cut by 0 bases and J by 1 base, with 11 bases left in between. This CDR3 is CAISESGLEGTDTQYF. In DNA, the CDR3 is TGTGCCATCAGTGAGTCCGGCCTAGAAGGCACAGATACGCAGTATTTT.

This clone was observed once. The V gene is TRBV25-1, the J gene TRBJ1-2; 7 nucleotides agree with TRBD1. The length of the CDR3 is 15 residues. With 6 bases clipped from V and 0 bases from J, the junction kept 7 bases outside the gene matches. Germline CDR1 is MGHDK and CDR2 is SYGVNS. CDR3 loop: CASSRAGTANYGYTF. DNA of the CDR3: TGTGCCAGCAGCCGGGCCGGGACAGCTAACTATGGCTACACCTTC.